The source of this T cell receptor beta chain is a study of liver allograft versus peripheral blood T cells. About the study: A comparison was made between T cell receptor repertoires in transplanted livers and those in recipients' peripheral blood.

This clonotype has only one observation. From the reads, TCRdb called clonotypes with MiXCR, one entry per CDR3 protein. The sample contains fewer than 9,500 distinct CDR3 sequences, around 18% of which appear only once. J was trimmed by 2 bases and V by 9 bases; bases with no gene match: 4. The germline V gene encodes CDR1 MNHNS and CDR2 SASEGT. The CDR3 covers 13 residues. V usage is TRBV6-1 and J usage is TRBJ1-2, with TRBD1 matching 9 bases. The receptor was isolated from a human patient who had a liver transplant. The graft donor may have given rise to some T cells. The CDR3, as DNA: TGTGCCAGTGGGGGACAGGGAAACTATGGCTACACCTTC. This gives the protein CASGGQGNYGYTF.